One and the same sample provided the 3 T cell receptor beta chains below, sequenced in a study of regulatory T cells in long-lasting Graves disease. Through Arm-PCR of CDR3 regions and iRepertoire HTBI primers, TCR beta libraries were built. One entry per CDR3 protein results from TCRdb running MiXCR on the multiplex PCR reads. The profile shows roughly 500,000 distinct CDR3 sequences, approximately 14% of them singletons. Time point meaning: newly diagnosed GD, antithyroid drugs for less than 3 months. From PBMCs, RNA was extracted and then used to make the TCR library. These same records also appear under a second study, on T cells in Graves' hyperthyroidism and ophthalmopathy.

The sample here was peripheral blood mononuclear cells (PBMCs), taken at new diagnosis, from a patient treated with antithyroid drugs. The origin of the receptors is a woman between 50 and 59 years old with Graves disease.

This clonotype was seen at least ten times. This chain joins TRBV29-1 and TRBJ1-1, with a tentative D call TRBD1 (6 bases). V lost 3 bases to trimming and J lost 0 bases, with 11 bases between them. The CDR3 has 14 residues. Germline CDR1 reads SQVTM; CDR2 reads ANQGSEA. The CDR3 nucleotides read TGCAGCGTTGAGACCGGACAGATGAACACTGAAGCTTTCTTT. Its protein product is CSVETGQMNTEAFF.

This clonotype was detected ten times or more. The CDR3 bases are TGTGCCAGCAGTTTAGCAAGACTAGACAATGAGCAGTTCTTC. Its translation: CASSLARLDNEQFF. The rearrangement uses TRBV28 and TRBJ2-1; D is possibly TRBD2 (6 bases). The CDR3 totals 14 residues. Deletions cut 2 bases from V and 5 bases from J, with 10 bases between. Germline CDR1 MDHEN, CDR2 SYDVKM.

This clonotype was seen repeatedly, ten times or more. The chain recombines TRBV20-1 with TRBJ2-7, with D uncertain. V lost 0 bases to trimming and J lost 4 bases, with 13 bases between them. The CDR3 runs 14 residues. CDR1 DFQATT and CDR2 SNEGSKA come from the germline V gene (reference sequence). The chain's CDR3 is CSARDDEVGYEQYF. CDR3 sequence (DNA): TGCAGTGCTAGAGATGACGAGGTGGGTTACGAGCAGTACTTC.